This T cell receptor beta chain originates from a study of T cells in Graves' hyperthyroidism and ophthalmopathy. Study-level findings and limits: Prediction of ophthalmopathy progression came a median 6.5 months pre-onset.

To note about this clonotype: Its antigen is not identified.

Template material for amplifying TCR beta CDR3 regions consisted of RNA transcripts. Researchers ran a first-round RT-PCR on the TCR CDR3 using the HTBI primer set. TCRdb re-analysed the multiplex PCR reads in MiXCR, keeping a single row per CDR3 protein. The sample gives approximately 510,000 distinct CDR3 sequences, approximately 49% of which show up once; about 40% is in the top ten. Trimming removed 8 bases at V and 6 bases at J, with 15 bases between. Germline V gene lookup returns CDR1 KGHDR and CDR2 SFDVKD. The CDR3 contains 14 residues. Sequenced input: peripheral blood or thyroid tissue (not recorded which). This receptor was identified in an adult woman with Graves' disease, either hyperthyroidism or ophthalmopathy (not recorded which). This chain joins TRBV24-1 and TRBJ2-2, with D possibly matching TRBD1 (6 bases). The CDR3 region has the DNA TGTGCCACCACCGGGACCCAGGGGTCCGGGGAGCTGTTTTTT. Its protein product is CATTGTQGSGELFF.